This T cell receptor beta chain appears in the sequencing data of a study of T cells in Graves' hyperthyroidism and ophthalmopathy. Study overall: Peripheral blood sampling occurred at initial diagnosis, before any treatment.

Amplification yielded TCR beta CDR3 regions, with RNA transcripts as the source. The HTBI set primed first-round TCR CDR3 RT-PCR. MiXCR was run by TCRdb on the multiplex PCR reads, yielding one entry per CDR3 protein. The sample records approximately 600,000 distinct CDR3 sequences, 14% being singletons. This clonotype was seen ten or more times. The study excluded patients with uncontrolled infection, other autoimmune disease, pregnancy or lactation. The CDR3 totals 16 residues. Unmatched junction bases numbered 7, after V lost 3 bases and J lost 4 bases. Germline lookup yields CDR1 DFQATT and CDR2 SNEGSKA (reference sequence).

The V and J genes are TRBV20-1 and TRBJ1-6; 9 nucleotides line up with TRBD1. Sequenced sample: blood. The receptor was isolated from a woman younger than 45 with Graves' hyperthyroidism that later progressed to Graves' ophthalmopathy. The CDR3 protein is CSARGQGDLYNSPLHF. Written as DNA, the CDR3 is TGCAGTGCTAGGGGACAGGGCGATCTTTATAATTCACCCCTCCACTTT.